This TCR beta chain comes out of a study of Graves' ophthalmopathy and Graves' hyperthyroidism. Study-wide results and limits: For separating ophthalmopathy from stable hyperthyroidism, a 13-signature model gave 87.88% sensitivity and around 76% specificity. In blood, most expanded thyroid clonotypes above 0.001 frequency were also detected.

This CDR3 has 15 amino acids. Germline V gives CDR1 DFQATT, CDR2 SNEGSKA (reference sequence). V was pared by 6 bases and J by 9 bases, with 21 bases between. A word on this clonotype: Its specificity is unknown.

Amplification from RNA transcripts yielded the TCR beta CDR3 regions. First-round RT-PCR employed HTBI primers, with a second-round multiplex PCR after it. In TCRdb, the multiplex PCR reads were re-called with MiXCR into one record per CDR3 protein. Of around 1,200,000 distinct CDR3 sequences listed, less than 45% are singletons. The sample comprised peripheral blood or thyroid tissue (not recorded which). This sequence originates from an adult man with Graves' hyperthyroidism. The V call is TRBV20-1, the J call TRBJ1-6; no clear D. CDR3 sequence (DNA): TGCAGTGCCGAGGGAGGAGGGAAAAAGATTTCACCCCTCCACTTT. Encoded protein: CSAEGGGKKISPLHF.